This entry features one T cell receptor (beta chain) sequence. The clone's antigen remains unknown. Per-nucleotide qualities are absent, and no much larger clonotype sits a single base away. This sample stems from a study of blood T cell repertoires in COVID-19 (dated by TCRdb to 2018 to 2021). Some background on the complete study: The collaborator samples originated in the United States, Italy and Spain and spanned the acute and convalescent phases of COVID-19. The prospective study material was composed of cDNA or gDNA derived from T cells, B-cell-depleted T cells, or PBMCs. Deeply sampled blood TCRbeta repertoires from subjects exposed to, actively infected with, or recovered from COVID-19 were included in the dataset. The repertoires were released in a freely available public database intended as a resource for research on the immune response to SARS-CoV-2. Samples were obtained from the ongoing ImmuneRACE study (first 160 participants) and from some 1,300 subjects provided by 6 global collaborators. The sample metadata nearly always contained a de-identified subject ID, COVID-19 status, age in years and sex. Where available, HLA class I and class II types were obtained from metadata supplied by the sample provider rather than from assay-based typing.

TCRbeta CDR3 regions were amplified from genomic DNA using the immunoSEQ Assay, a bias-controlled multiplex PCR. The study's own analysis went as follows. Nucleated cell counts per sample were estimated from amplification of reference gene primers within the assay. To quantify the absolute abundance of each unique TCRbeta CDR3 rearrangement, sequence reads were collapsed and filtered. Productive Simpson clonality was computed per sample as the square root of Simpson's diversity index over productive rearrangements. Held by TCRdb, this immuneACCESS table contains in-frame sequences only and omits some clones. Under half of the omission traces to an unresolved V gene where checked; the cause of the rest is unknown. The V and J calls and clone size were taken over from that table, and D and trimming were inferred from the DNA. Within this sample are around 150,000 clones, with 75% to 85% of them counted one time only. The ten largest clones capture approximately 4.5% of the sample.

Broad study findings and their caveats: Clinical and demographic metadata were provided uncurated, with the amount varying by source and participant.

Whole blood was collected in K2EDTA tubes by collaborating institutions according to the institutions' own protocols. Collaborator samples were shipped for TCRbeta analysis as frozen whole blood, isolated PBMCs, or DNA extracted from either sample type. The CDR3 numbers 11 residues from cysteine through phenylalanine. The DNA shown is the 33-base CDR3, in frame from base 1. V loses 4 bases, J loses 7 bases, and the germline ends lie 5 bases apart. The chain is assembled from TRBV12-3 or TRBV12-4 and TRBJ2-1, with the D gene not confidently named. Sequenced: peripheral blood. This TCR derives from a woman aged 80 or over with active or convalescent COVID-19. In nucleotides, the sequence is TGTGCCAGCAGTTCAATTAATGAGCAGTTCTTC. It translates as CASSSINEQFF.